This T cell receptor beta chain came from a study of T cell responses to AZD1222 COVID-19 vaccine. Across the study: Samples with a second dose at about 4 or about 12 weeks were pooled together. Study-level findings and limits: Spike regions recognized by vaccine-associated CD4 TCRs spanned the protein, led by 160-218 and 743-854. Seropositive at baseline were only five or six AZD1222 recipients. Females made up more of the donors, who were largely white British, and clonal diversity may have come out too low.

To note about this clone: Its specificity is unknown.

Repertoires were generated with immunoSEQ multiplex PCR, while TCRdb's copy carries only in-frame clones and drops some. The profile shows some 130,000 clones, over 85% of them singletons. Deletions cut 7 bases from V and 1 base from J, with 5 bases between. The CDR3 has 13 amino acids. Germline assignment: CDR1 LNHDA and CDR2 SQIVND (reference sequence). This sample comprised peripheral blood, obtained on day 0 of AZD1222 vaccination. The chain joins TRBV19 to TRBJ2-6, with D unresolved. The receptor comes from an adult in good health. CDR3 sequence: CASMPSGANVLTF. The CDR3 DNA sequence: TGTGCCAGTATGCCGTCTGGGGCCAACGTCCTGACTTTC.